The 7 T cell receptor beta chains presented below share a single source sample, sequenced in a study of cytomegalovirus exposure and HLA in healthy donors. Assay used: immunoSEQ multiplex PCR; TCRdb lists only in-frame clones, some missing. The table lists about 160,000 clones, about 95% of them singletons, with under 0.9% in the top ten. The sequencing input was PBMCs. The receptors here all came from a woman between 18 and 30 years old in good health and CMV-seronegative.

J is TRBJ1-5 and V is TRBV19; 7 bases match TRBD1. Per germline, CDR1 LNHDA and CDR2 SQIVND (reference sequence). This CDR3 contains 15 residues. J lost 6 bases, V lost 5 bases, and 10 bases had no gene match. Here the CDR3 reads CASSPGNRGVQPQHF. For the CDR3, the DNA is TGTGCCAGTAGTCCGGGGAACAGGGGTGTTCAGCCCCAGCATTTT.

This clone occurred once. This chain connects TRBV7-2 to TRBJ1-5; D not resolved. The germline gives CDR1 SGHTA, CDR2 FQGNSA. The V end was cut by 4 bases, the J end by 0 bases, with 7 bases between. This CDR3 is 14 amino acids long. The CDR3 DNA follows: TGTGCCAGCAGCTCGGGTAGTAGCAATCAGCCCCAGCATTTT. Translation: CASSSGSSNQPQHF.

The chain couples TRBV10-2 to TRBJ1-5, with D hard to call. Per the germline V gene, CDR1 is WSHSY and CDR2 is SAAADI. The CDR3 spans 13 residues. V lost 3 bases, J lost 1 base, and 4 bases lay in between. In nucleotides, the CDR3 is TGCGCCAGCAGTGACCGGAGCAATCAGCCCCAGCATTTT. Translating gives CASSDRSNQPQHF.

V and J are TRBV4-2 and TRBJ1-2; D is possibly TRBD1 (6 bases). Trimming left V 4 bases short and J 13 bases short, with 28 bases between. CDR1 and CDR2 (germline): LGHNA, YNFKEQ. The CDR3 has 16 amino acids. The CDR3 nucleotides read TGTGCCAGCAGCCCTTTCCTACAGGGTAAGGGGCTTAGGTGCACCTTC. Amino acid sequence: CASSPFLQGKGLRCTF.

The rearrangement links TRBV4-3 to TRBJ1-3; TRBD1 aligns across 8 bases. CDR3 length: 15 residues. Losses at the gene ends were 4 bases for V and 0 bases for J; bases not matched to a gene: 2. CDR1 is LGHNA and CDR2 is YSLEER in the germline V gene. CDR3 nucleotide sequence: TGCGCCAGCAGCCCTACAGGGGGCTCTGGAAACACCATATATTTT. As protein: CASSPTGGSGNTIYF.

J is TRBJ2-1 and V is TRBV2, with TRBD2 matching 13 bases. Germline lookup yields CDR1 SNHLY and CDR2 FYNNEI. V lost 6 bases and J lost 8; bases outside the gene matches: 7. This CDR3 has 15 amino acids. This CDR3 is CASRDTSGGADEQFF. CDR3 nucleotides: TGTGCCAGCAGGGATACTAGCGGGGGGGCGGATGAGCAGTTCTTC.

This clone has a single count. The chain has TRBV9 and TRBJ2-3, with D possibly matching TRBD1 (5 bases). Per the germline V gene, CDR1 is SGDLS and CDR2 is YYNGEE. Trimming pared 0 bases from V and 6 bases from J, leaving 8 bases between. CDR3 length: 13 residues. Written as DNA, the CDR3 is TGTGCCAGCAGCGTAGATAGGGGCGATACGCAGTATTTT. It yields the protein CASSVDRGDTQYF.